This entry lists 12 T cell receptor beta chains sequenced from one sample in a study of T cell clonotyping in hematopoietic cell transplantation. Assay used: immunoSEQ multiplex PCR; TCRdb lists only in-frame clones, some missing. The sample has about 12,000 clones, approximately 92% seen once. The sequenced sample was PBMCs, obtained 100 days after allogeneic stem cell transplant. Receptor source: a female patient in her fifties or sixties who had an allogeneic stem cell transplant from an unrelated donor, so the T cells may come from the graft donor. Some clones in this sample may be carry-over from other donors' samples.

The rearrangement uses TRBV30 and TRBJ1-2; D perhaps matches TRBD1 (5 bases). The V end was cut by 2 bases, the J end by 5 bases, with 24 bases between. CDR1 is GTSNPN and CDR2 is SVGIG in the germline V gene (reference sequence). The CDR3 spans 17 residues. CDR3 nucleotide sequence: TGTGCCTGGAGTCCCGAAGTCCCAGGGCCAAAAATTTATGGCTACACCTTC. The encoded protein is CAWSPEVPGPKIYGYTF. The full variable domain, completed using reference TRBV30 and TRBJ1-2, is SQTIHQWPATLVQPVGSPLSLECTVEGTSNPNLYWYRQAAGRGLQLLFYSVGIGQISSEVPQNLSASRPQDRQFILSSKKLLLSDSGFYLCAWSPEVPGPKIYGYTFGSGTRLTVV.

This chain connects TRBV29-1 to TRBJ1-1; 10 bases map to TRBD1. The germline V gene has CDR1 SQVTM and CDR2 ANQGSEA. CDR3 length: 13 residues. V was pared by 7 bases and J by 1 base, with 3 bases of the junction left unmatched. The CDR3 reads CSARDRGNTEAFF. For the CDR3, the DNA is TGCAGCGCCCGGGACAGGGGGAACACTGAAGCTTTCTTT. The complete variable domain, with remaining parts taken from reference TRBV29-1 and TRBJ1-1, reads SAVISQKPSRDICQRGTSLTIQCQVDSQVTMMFWYRQQPGQSLTLIATANQGSEATYESGFVIDKFPISRPNLTFSTLTVSNMSPEDSSIYLCSARDRGNTEAFFGQGTRLTVV.

The V call is TRBV4-1, the J call TRBJ1-2, with TRBD1 matching over 7 bases. The V gene's germline CDR1 is MGHRA and CDR2 YSYEKL. V was clipped by 2 bases and J by 7 bases; unmatched bases: 7. This CDR3 has 14 residues. CDR3 bases: TGCGCCAGCAGCCAAAGTTGGGACAGAGGTGGCTACACCTTC. Translated: CASSQSWDRGGYTF.

The count of this clone is one. The rearrangement joins TRBV5-6 to TRBJ1-1; no definite D call. V was pared by 2 bases and J by 2 bases, with 7 bases between. The CDR3 runs to 13 residues. The germline V gene has CDR1 SGHDT and CDR2 YYEEEE. This CDR3 reads CASSFSGNTEAFF. In DNA form, the CDR3 reads TGTGCCAGCAGCTTCTCGGGAAACACTGAAGCTTTCTTT.

This rearrangement joins TRBV19 to TRBJ2-5; 7 nucleotides agree with TRBD2. Germline V gene data show CDR1 as LNHDA and CDR2 as SQIVND (reference sequence). V was pared by 1 base and J by 4 bases, with 9 bases of the junction left unmatched. This CDR3 contains 16 residues. CDR3 region: CASSIGPGGEGETQYF. CDR3 DNA sequence: TGTGCCAGTAGTATAGGCCCAGGAGGGGAGGGAGAGACCCAGTACTTC.

The rearrangement links TRBV29-1 to TRBJ2-7; no firm D call. Trimming took 6 bases from V and 4 from J, leaving 7 bases between them. CDR3 length: 10 amino acids. The germline V gene encodes CDR1 SQVTM and CDR2 ANQGSEA. This CDR3 is CSVLEYEQYF. The CDR3 DNA reads TGCAGCGTACTCGAATACGAGCAGTACTTC.

The rearrangement joins TRBV29-1 to TRBJ1-2; D gene unclear. The germline V gene has CDR1 SQVTM and CDR2 ANQGSEA. V shed 2 bases and J shed 3 bases, with 7 bases lying between them. CDR3 size: 12 residues. The CDR3, as DNA: TGCAGCGTTGAACTGGATTACTATGGCTACACCTTC. Translated, it gives CSVELDYYGYTF.

Here the CDR3 DNA reads TGTGCCAGCAGCCTACAGGGGACCGGGGAGCTGTTTTTT. Translated: CASSLQGTGELFF. The chain uses TRBV7-8 and TRBJ2-2; 7 nucleotides align to TRBD1. This CDR3 comprises 13 residues. Germline values: CDR1 SGHVS, CDR2 FQNEAQ. V lost 5 bases, J lost 5 bases, and 2 bases stayed unmatched.

The chain carries TRBV2 and TRBJ1-4; maybe TRBD1 (6 bases). This CDR3 has 13 amino acids. Trimming stripped 5 bases from V and 8 bases from J, with 12 bases between. CDR1 is SNHLY and CDR2 is FYNNEI in the germline V gene. CDR3 DNA: TGTGCCAGCAGTTTACAGGGTTCCGAAAAACTGTTTTTT. Amino acid sequence: CASSLQGSEKLFF.

Of note for this clone: In the same sample, other DNA sequences code for this CDR3. The chain recombines TRBV9 with TRBJ2-2; 8 bases match TRBD1. Trimming took 3 bases from V and 3 from J; bases not matched to a gene: 10. Germline CDR1 SGDLS, CDR2 YYNGEE. This CDR3 has 17 amino acids. CDR3 sequence reads: CASSDPGGSGDTGELFF. The DNA of the CDR3 is TGTGCCAGCAGCGACCCAGGGGGCTCAGGGGACACCGGGGAGCTGTTTTTT.

The chain employs TRBV28 and TRBJ2-2, with D perhaps TRBD1 (6 bases). Looked up from germline, CDR1 is MDHEN and CDR2 is SYDVKM. CDR3 size: 15 residues. V dropped 8 bases and J dropped 4 bases, with 17 bases sitting between them. DNA for the CDR3: TGTGCCAGCGGCCCCCCCGGGACACCCACCGGGGAGCTGTTTTTT. Amino acid sequence: CASGPPGTPTGELFF.

The rearrangement links TRBV5-6 to TRBJ1-2; possible D gene TRBD1, 6 bases. There are 13 residues in the CDR3. Trimming pared 7 bases from V and 3 bases from J, leaving 13 bases between. Per germline, CDR1 SGHDT and CDR2 YYEEEE. The CDR3 region is CASLFPGDYGYTF. The CDR3 coding sequence is TGTGCCAGCCTATTCCCAGGGGACTATGGCTACACCTTC.